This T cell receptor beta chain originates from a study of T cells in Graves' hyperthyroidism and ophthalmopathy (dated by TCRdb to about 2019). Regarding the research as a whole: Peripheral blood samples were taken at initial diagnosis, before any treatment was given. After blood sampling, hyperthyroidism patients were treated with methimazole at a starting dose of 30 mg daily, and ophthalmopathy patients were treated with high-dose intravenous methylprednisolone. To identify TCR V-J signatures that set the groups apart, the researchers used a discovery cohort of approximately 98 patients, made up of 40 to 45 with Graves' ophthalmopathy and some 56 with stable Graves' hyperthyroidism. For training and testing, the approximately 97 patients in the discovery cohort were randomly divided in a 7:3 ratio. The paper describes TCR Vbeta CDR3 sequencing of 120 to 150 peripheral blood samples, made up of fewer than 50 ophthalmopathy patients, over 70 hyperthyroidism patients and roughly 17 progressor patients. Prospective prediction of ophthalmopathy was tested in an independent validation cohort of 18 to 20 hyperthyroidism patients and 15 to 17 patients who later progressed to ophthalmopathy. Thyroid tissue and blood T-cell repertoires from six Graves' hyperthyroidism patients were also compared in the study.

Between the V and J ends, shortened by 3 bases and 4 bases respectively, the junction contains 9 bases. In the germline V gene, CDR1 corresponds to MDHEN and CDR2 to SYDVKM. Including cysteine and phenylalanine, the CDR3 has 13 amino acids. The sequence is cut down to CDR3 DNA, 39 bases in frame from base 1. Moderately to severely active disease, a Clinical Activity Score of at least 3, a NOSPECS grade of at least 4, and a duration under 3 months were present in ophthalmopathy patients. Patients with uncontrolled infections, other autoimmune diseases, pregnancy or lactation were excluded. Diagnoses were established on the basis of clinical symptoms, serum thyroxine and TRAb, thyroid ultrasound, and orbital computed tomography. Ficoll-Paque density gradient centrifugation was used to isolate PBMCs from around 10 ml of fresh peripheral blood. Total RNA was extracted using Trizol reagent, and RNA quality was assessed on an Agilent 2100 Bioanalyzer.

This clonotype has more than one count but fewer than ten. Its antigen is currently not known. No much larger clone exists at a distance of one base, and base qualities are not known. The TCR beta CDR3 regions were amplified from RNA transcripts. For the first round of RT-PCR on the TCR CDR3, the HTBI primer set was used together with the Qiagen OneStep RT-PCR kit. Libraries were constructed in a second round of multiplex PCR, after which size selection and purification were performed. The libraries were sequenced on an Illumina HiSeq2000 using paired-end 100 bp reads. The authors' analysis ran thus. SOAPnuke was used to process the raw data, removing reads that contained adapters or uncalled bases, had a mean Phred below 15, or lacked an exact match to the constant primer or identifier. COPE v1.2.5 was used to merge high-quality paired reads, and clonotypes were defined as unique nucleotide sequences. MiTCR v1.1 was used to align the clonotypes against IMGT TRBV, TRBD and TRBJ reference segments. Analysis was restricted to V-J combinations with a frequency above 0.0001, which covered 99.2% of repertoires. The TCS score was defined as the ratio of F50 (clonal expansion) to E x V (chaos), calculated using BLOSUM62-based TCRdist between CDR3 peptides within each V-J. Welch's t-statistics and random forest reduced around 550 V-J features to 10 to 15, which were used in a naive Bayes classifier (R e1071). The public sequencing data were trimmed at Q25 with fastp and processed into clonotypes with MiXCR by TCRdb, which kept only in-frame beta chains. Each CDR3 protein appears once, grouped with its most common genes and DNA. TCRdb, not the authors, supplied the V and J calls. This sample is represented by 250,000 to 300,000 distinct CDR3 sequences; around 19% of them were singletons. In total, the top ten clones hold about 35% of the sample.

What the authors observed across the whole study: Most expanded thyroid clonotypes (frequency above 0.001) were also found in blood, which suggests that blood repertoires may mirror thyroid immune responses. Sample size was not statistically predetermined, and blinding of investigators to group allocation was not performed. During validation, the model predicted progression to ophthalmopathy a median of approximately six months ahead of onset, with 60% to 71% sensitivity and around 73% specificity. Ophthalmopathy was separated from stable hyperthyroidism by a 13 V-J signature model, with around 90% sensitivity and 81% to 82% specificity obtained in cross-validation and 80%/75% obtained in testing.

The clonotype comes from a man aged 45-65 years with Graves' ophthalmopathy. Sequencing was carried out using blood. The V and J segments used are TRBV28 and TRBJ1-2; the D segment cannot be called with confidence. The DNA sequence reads TGTGCCAGCAGTTTCGAAGGGTCCTATGGCTACACCTTC. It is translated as CASSFEGSYGYTF.